The clone carrying this T cell receptor (beta chain) has just a few counts. 13 Jbeta primers and 60 Vbeta primers were used for the PCR. The repertoire was sequenced with immunoSEQ multiplex PCR; TCRdb's copy has only in-frame clones and lacks some. The sample lists some 190,000 clones, over 80% seen once, with more than 1% in the top ten. The record originates from a study of cytomegalovirus exposure and HLA in healthy donors. Germline V lookup: CDR1 MNHNS, CDR2 SASEGT. V was trimmed by 8 bases and J by 7 bases, leaving 9 bases between them. The CDR3 spans 11 residues. Donors sampled were nominally healthy, though unrecorded immune exposures were likely.

The sample consisted of PBMCs. The V call is TRBV6-1, the J call TRBJ2-4; D may be TRBD2 (5 bases). This clonotype originated in a boy between 2 and 15 years old in good health and CMV-seronegative. For the CDR3, the DNA is TGTGCCAGCCGAAGGGAGAACATTCAGTACTTC. Residues: CASRRENIQYF.